The sequence of this T cell receptor (beta chain) was determined in a study of blood T cell repertoires in COVID-19. As for the study in general: Samples came from the United States, Italy and Spain, spanning acute and convalescent COVID-19. Sources were T cells, B-cell-depleted T cells, or PBMCs; the material itself was cDNA or gDNA.

CDR1 is MRHNA and CDR2 is SNTAGT in the germline V gene. The V gene end was trimmed by 7 bases and the J gene end by 3 bases; junction bases not matched to a gene: 2. There are 14 residues in the CDR3. This clone was observed once. Methods used by the authors: Amplification of reference gene primers provided the estimated nucleated cell counts. Repertoires were generated with immunoSEQ multiplex PCR, while TCRdb's copy carries only in-frame clones and drops some. That table is the source of V, J and clone size, and D and trimming were worked out from the DNA. This table has 70,000 to 75,000 clones, 90% appearing once.

The J gene is TRBJ2-2, the V gene TRBV6-4, with 10 bases matching TRBD2. Input material: peripheral blood. This receptor was taken from a human donor in a cohort sampled during active COVID-19. CDR3 sequence: CASKGLADTGELFF. In DNA form, the CDR3 reads TGTGCCAGCAAAGGACTAGCGGACACCGGGGAGCTGTTTTTT.